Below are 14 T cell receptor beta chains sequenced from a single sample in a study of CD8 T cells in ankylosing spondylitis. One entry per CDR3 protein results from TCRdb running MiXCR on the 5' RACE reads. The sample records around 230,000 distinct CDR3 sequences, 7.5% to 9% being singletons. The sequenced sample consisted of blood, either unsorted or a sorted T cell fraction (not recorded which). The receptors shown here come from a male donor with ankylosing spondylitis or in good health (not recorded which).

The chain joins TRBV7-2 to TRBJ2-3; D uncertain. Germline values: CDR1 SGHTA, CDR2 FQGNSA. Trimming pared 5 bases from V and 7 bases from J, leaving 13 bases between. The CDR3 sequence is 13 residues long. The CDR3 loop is CASSPLGVHTQYF. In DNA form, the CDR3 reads TGTGCCAGCAGCCCTCTCGGTGTGCATACGCAGTATTTT.

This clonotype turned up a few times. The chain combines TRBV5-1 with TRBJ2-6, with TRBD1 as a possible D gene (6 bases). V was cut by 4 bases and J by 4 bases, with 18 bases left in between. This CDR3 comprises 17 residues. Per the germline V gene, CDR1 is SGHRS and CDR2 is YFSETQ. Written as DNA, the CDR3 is TGCGCCAGCAGCGGGGAGCTACAGGGCACGGGGGCCAACGTCCTGACTTTC. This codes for CASSGELQGTGANVLTF.

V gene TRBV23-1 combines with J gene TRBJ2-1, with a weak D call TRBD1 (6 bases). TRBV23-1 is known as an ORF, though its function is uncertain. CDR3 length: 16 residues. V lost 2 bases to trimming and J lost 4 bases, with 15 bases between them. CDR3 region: CASSQPDSRAYNEQFF. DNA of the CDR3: TGCGCCAGCAGTCAACCGGACAGCCGGGCTTACAATGAGCAGTTCTTC.

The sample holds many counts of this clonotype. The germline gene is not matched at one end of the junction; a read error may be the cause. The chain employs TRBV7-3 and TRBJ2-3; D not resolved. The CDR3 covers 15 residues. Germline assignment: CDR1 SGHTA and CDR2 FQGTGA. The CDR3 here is CASSLTGTFGDTQYF. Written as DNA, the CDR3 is TGTGCCAGCAGTTTAACGGGCACCTTTGGAGATACGCAGTATTTT.

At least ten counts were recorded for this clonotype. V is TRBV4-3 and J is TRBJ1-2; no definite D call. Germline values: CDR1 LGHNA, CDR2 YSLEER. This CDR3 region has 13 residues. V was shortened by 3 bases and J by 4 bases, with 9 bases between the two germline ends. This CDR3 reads CASSHSGVYGYTF. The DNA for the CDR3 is TGCGCCAGCAGCCACAGTGGAGTCTATGGCTACACCTTC.

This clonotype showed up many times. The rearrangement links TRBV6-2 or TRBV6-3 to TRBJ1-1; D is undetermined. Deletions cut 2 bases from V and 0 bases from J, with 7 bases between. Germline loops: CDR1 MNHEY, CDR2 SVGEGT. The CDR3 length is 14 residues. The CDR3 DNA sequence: TGTGCCAGCAGTTACGGGTCCATGAACACTGAAGCTTTCTTT. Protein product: CASSYGSMNTEAFF.

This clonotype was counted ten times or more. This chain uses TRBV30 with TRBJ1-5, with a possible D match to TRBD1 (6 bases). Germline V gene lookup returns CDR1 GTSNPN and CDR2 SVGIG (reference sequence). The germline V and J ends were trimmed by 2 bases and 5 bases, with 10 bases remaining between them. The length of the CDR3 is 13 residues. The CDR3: CAWSLQGDQPQHF. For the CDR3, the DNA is TGTGCCTGGAGTTTACAGGGAGATCAGCCCCAGCATTTT. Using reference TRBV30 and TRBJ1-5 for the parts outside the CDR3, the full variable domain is SQTIHQWPATLVQPVGSPLSLECTVEGTSNPNLYWYRQAAGRGLQLLFYSVGIGQISSEVPQNLSASRPQDRQFILSSKKLLLSDSGFYLCAWSLQGDQPQHFGDGTRLSIL.

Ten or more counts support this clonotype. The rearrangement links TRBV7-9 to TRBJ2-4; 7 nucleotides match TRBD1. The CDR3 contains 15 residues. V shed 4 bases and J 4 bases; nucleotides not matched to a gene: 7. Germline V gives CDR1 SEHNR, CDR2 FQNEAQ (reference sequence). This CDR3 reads CASSYRDSWKNIQYF. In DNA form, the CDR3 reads TGTGCCAGCAGCTACCGGGACAGCTGGAAAAACATTCAGTACTTC.

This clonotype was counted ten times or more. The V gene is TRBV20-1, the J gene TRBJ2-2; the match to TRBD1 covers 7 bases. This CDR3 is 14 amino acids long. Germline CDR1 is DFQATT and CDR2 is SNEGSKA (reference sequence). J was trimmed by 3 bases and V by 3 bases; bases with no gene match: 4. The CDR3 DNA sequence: TGCAGTGCTAGTCCCAGGGGGTACACCGGGGAGCTGTTTTTT. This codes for CSASPRGYTGELFF.

CDR3 nucleotides: TGCGCCAGCAGCCCGCTTCTGAGGGCGGGAGCAGAGACCCAGTACTTC. It specifies CASSPLLRAGAETQYF. The V call is TRBV4-1, the J call TRBJ2-5, with 7 bases fitting TRBD2. CDR3 length: 16 residues. V lost 4 bases and J lost 4; bases outside the gene matches: 12. CDR1 is MGHRA, CDR2 YSYEKL, per germline.

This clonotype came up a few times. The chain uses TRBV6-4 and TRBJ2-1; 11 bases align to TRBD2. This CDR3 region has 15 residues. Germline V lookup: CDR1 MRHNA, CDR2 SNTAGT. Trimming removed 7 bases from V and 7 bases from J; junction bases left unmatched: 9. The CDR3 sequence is CASKPTSGGSNEQFF. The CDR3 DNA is TGTGCCAGCAAACCAACTAGCGGGGGTTCTAATGAGCAGTTCTTC.

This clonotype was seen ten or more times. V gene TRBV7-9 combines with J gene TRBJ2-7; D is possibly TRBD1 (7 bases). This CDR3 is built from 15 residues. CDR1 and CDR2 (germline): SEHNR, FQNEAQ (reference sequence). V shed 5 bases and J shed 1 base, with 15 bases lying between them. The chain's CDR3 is CASSPRDRSSYEQYF. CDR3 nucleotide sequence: TGTGCCAGCAGCCCGCGGGACAGATCATCCTACGAGCAGTACTTC. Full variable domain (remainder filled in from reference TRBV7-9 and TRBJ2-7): DTGVSQNPRHKITKRGQNVTFRCDPISEHNRLYWYRQTLGQGPEFLTYFQNEAQLEKSRLLSDRFSAERPKGSFSTLEIQRTEQGDSAMYLCASSPRDRSSYEQYFGPGTRLTVT.

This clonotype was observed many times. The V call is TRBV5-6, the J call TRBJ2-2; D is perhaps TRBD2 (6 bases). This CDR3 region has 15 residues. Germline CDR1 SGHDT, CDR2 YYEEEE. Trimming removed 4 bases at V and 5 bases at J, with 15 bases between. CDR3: CASSIRPSGTGELFF. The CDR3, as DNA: TGTGCCAGCAGCATCAGGCCCAGCGGGACCGGGGAGCTGTTTTTT.

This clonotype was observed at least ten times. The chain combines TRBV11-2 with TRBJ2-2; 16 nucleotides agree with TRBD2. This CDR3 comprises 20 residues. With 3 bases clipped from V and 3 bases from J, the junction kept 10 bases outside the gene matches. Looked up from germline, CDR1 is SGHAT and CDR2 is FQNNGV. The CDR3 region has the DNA TGTGCCAGCAGCTTGTTCGGGACTAGCGGGAGGGCCGGCGACACCGGGGAGCTGTTTTTT. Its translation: CASSLFGTSGRAGDTGELFF.